This is a list of T cell receptor beta chains from one sample in a study of CD8 T cells in Susac syndrome. From the immunoSEQ multiplex PCR reads, TCRdb called clonotypes with MiXCR, one entry per CDR3 protein. The sample comprises 150,000 to 200,000 distinct CDR3 sequences, approximately 93% of which are singletons, and around 0.1% rests with the top ten. The specimen sequenced was CD4+ T cells from PBMCs. All receptors derive from a human donor in good health. The CDR3 runs from the conserved cysteine through the conserved F or W. A D gene is named only where the DNA matches it firmly. Not every row has a clone size; where given, it reads once, few, many or a size class.

J: TRBJ2-5; size: NA; V: TRBV4-1; D: TRBD1; length: 15; DNA: TGCGCCAGCAGCCCCCCGGGACAGGGCTGGGAGACCCAGTACTTC; CDR3: CASSPPGQGWETQYF
J: TRBJ1-1; size: NA; V: TRBV29-1; D: NA; length: 13; DNA: TGCAGCGTTAGACAGCAGATGAACACTGAAGCTTTCTTT; CDR3: CSVRQQMNTEAFF
J: TRBJ2-5; size: NA; V: TRBV7-3; D: NA; length: 12; DNA: TGTGCCAGCAGCTTAAATCGGGAGACCCAGTACTTC; CDR3: CASSLNRETQYF
J: TRBJ1-4; size: once; V: TRBV29-1; D: NA; length: 14; DNA: TGCAGCGTGCTAGGGGGGGGCAAAGGTGAAAAACTGTTTTTT; CDR3: CSVLGGGKGEKLFF
J: TRBJ2-6; size: NA; V: TRBV5-6; D: NA; length: 14; DNA: TGTGCCAGCAGCCACAGGTCTGGGGCCAACGTCCTGACTTTC; CDR3: CASSHRSGANVLTF
J: TRBJ1-3; size: NA; V: TRBV19; D: TRBD1; length: 18; DNA: TGTGCCAGTAGTATCCTCACCGGGACAGGGACCTCTGAAAACACCATATATTTT; CDR3: CASSILTGTGTSENTIYF
J: TRBJ2-2; size: NA; V: TRBV5-1; D: NA; length: 15; DNA: TGCGCCAGCAGCTTGGGGACCGTGGGAACCGGGGAGCTGTTTTTT; CDR3: CASSLGTVGTGELFF
J: TRBJ1-1; size: NA; V: TRBV7-3; D: NA; length: 14; DNA: TGTGCCAGCAGCTCCCATCCAGGGATCACTGAAGCTTTCTTT; CDR3: CASSSHPGITEAFF
J: TRBJ2-5; size: few; V: TRBV7-2; D: NA; length: 12; DNA: TGTGCCAGCAGCTTAGGGGTAGAGACCCAGTACTTC; CDR3: CASSLGVETQYF
J: TRBJ2-3; size: NA; V: TRBV2; D: NA; length: 13; DNA: TGTGCCGGTTTGGGGGCTTCTACAGATACGCAGTATTTT; CDR3: CAGLGASTDTQYF
J: TRBJ1-5; size: NA; V: TRBV19; D: TRBD1; length: 14; DNA: TGTGCCAGTAACACAGGGGGTGGCAATCAGCCCCAGCATTTT; CDR3: CASNTGGGNQPQHF
J: TRBJ2-5; size: NA; V: TRBV12-3/TRBV12-4; D: TRBD2; length: 15; DNA: TGTGCCAGCAATTTCCTAGCGGGGGGGCAAGAGACCCAGTACTTC; CDR3: CASNFLAGGQETQYF
J: TRBJ2-3; size: NA; V: TRBV29-1; D: NA; length: 15; DNA: TGCAGCGTTTCCCTCCGACGTTCGCCCACAGATACGCAGTATTTT; CDR3: CSVSLRRSPTDTQYF
J: TRBJ1-5; size: NA; V: TRBV5-1; D: TRBD1; length: 15; DNA: TGCGCCAGCAGCCTGGGACAGTATAGCAATCAGCCCCAGCATTTT; CDR3: CASSLGQYSNQPQHF
J: TRBJ2-5; size: NA; V: TRBV28; D: NA; length: 15; DNA: TGTGCCAGCAGTTCGGGCGGGGACCCGCAGGGGACCCAGTACTTC; CDR3: CASSSGGDPQGTQYF
J: TRBJ2-7; size: NA; V: TRBV28; D: TRBD1; length: 13; DNA: TGTGCCACCTTAGGGACAGGGGAGTACGAGCAGTACTTC; CDR3: CATLGTGEYEQYF
J: TRBJ1-6; size: NA; V: TRBV7-9; D: NA; length: 15; DNA: TGTGCCAGCAGCCACTTGAGCTCCTATAATTCACCCCTCCACTTT; CDR3: CASSHLSSYNSPLHF
J: TRBJ1-5; size: NA; V: TRBV5-6; D: NA; length: 14; DNA: TGTGCCAGCAGCTGGGGGGGGGCGGACCAGCCCCAGCATTTT; CDR3: CASSWGGADQPQHF
J: TRBJ2-3; size: NA; V: TRBV12-3/TRBV12-4; D: TRBD2; length: 15; DNA: TGTGCCAGCAGTACTGGGACTAGAGGGGCAGATACGCAGTATTTT; CDR3: CASSTGTRGADTQYF
J: TRBJ1-6; size: NA; V: TRBV9; D: NA; length: 12; DNA: TGTGCCAGCAGCGTACCTAATTCACCCCTCCACTTT; CDR3: CASSVPNSPLHF
J: TRBJ2-2; size: NA; V: TRBV6-1; D: TRBD2; length: 17; DNA: TGTGCCAGCAGCAAAACCACGACTAGCGGGGGATCAGGGGAGCTGTTTTTT; CDR3: CASSKTTTSGGSGELFF
J: TRBJ2-3; size: NA; V: TRBV7-9; D: NA; length: 17; DNA: TGTGCCAGCAGCTTCGTTCTAGGGGCGCAGAGGACAGATACGCAGTATTTT; CDR3: CASSFVLGAQRTDTQYF
J: TRBJ1-5; size: NA; V: TRBV6-2/TRBV6-3; D: NA; length: 14; DNA: TGTGCCAGCAGTTACCTCAGGGGTATTCAGCCCCAGCATTTT; CDR3: CASSYLRGIQPQHF
J: TRBJ1-6; size: NA; V: TRBV2; D: NA; length: 11; DNA: TGTGCCACCGGGGGTAATTCACCCCTCCACTTT; CDR3: CATGGNSPLHF
J: TRBJ1-1; size: NA; V: TRBV27; D: TRBD1; length: 15; DNA: TGTGCCAGCAGTTCGCGCGGACAGGGGAACACTGAAGCTTTCTTT; CDR3: CASSSRGQGNTEAFF
J: TRBJ2-6; size: NA; V: TRBV2; D: NA; length: 16; DNA: TGTGCCAGCAGTGTCGTCGAACCCTACGGGGCCAACGTCCTGACTTTC; CDR3: CASSVVEPYGANVLTF
J: TRBJ2-7; size: NA; V: TRBV6-6; D: NA; length: 13; DNA: TGTGCCAGCTCCTTAAAGGACAGCTACGAGCAGTACTTC; CDR3: CASSLKDSYEQYF
J: TRBJ1-5; size: NA; V: TRBV5-1; D: TRBD1; length: 13; DNA: TGCGCCAGCAGCTCCGGACAGGGAAAGCCCCAGCATTTT; CDR3: CASSSGQGKPQHF
J: TRBJ2-5; size: NA; V: TRBV29-1; D: NA; length: 15; DNA: TGCAGCGTTGAAGACCCAGGACAGTACCAAGAGACCCAGTACTTC; CDR3: CSVEDPGQYQETQYF